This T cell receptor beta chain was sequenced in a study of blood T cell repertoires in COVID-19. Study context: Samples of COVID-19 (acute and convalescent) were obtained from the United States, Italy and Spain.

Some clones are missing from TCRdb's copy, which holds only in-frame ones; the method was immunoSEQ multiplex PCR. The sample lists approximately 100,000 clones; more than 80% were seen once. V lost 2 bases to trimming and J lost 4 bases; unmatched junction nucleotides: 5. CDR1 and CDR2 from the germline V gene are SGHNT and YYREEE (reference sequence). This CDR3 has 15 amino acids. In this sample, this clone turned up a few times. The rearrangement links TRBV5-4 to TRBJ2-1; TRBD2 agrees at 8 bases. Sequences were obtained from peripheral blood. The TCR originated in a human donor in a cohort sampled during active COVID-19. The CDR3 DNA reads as TGTGCCAGCAGCTTAGGCGGGGGGACGTACAATGAGCAGTTCTTC. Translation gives CASSLGGGTYNEQFF.